The clone carrying this TCR beta chain has a handful of counts. Its antigen is undetermined. The record originates from a study of shared clonotypes between healthy human individuals. The authors split each subset's genomic DNA evenly across several immunoSEQ plates. Using immunoSEQ multiplex PCR, the repertoire was profiled, and TCRdb retains in-frame clones only, with some absent. The sample records some 530,000 clones, 81% being singletons. The germline CDR1 and CDR2 sequences are SQVTM and ANQGSEA. V shed 7 bases and J 1 base; nucleotides not matched to a gene: 4. The CDR3 loop spans 15 amino acids. General observations from the study: Sequencing depth was expected to influence donor clonotype sharing.

The chain couples TRBV29-1 to TRBJ2-2; 12 positions agree with TRBD1. This clonotype was obtained from a woman aged 40 to 50 in good health. Some clones in this sample may be carry-over from other donors' samples. What was sequenced was PBMCs. For the CDR3, the DNA is TGCAGCGCCGGGACAGGGGGCCTGAACACCGGGGAGCTGTTTTTT. Protein: CSAGTGGLNTGELFF.